This T cell receptor beta chain was found in a study of T cell repertoires in cytomegalovirus infection. Whole-study context: HLA-C-restricted CMV epitopes, recently identified, and well-studied HLA-B-restricted ones were used by the study. Study results and caveats: Dominating the ex vivo response were HLA-C-restricted CMV-specific TCR beta clonotypes.

TCRdb reanalysed the reads using MiXCR and keeps one entry per CDR3 protein. The table has about 920,000 distinct CDR3 sequences, approximately 31% seen once. Concerning this clonotype: Its matching antigen is unknown.

This CDR3 contains 17 residues. The V and J ends lost 5 bases and 5 bases, in that order; junction bases with no gene match: 17. The V gene's germline CDR1 is MNHGY and CDR2 SAAAGT. This chain uses TRBV6-8 with TRBJ2-7, with 8 bases aligning to TRBD1. This specimen was cultured CD8+ T cells from PBMCs, taken from culture after CMV antigen stimulation. This TCR was sampled from a human donor in good health (CMV status not recorded). Some clones in this sample may be carry-over from other donors' samples. The CDR3 coding sequence is TGTGCCAGCAGTACGGGGAGAATCGACAGGGGATCGGACGAGCAGTACTTC. This sequence encodes CASSTGRIDRGSDEQYF.